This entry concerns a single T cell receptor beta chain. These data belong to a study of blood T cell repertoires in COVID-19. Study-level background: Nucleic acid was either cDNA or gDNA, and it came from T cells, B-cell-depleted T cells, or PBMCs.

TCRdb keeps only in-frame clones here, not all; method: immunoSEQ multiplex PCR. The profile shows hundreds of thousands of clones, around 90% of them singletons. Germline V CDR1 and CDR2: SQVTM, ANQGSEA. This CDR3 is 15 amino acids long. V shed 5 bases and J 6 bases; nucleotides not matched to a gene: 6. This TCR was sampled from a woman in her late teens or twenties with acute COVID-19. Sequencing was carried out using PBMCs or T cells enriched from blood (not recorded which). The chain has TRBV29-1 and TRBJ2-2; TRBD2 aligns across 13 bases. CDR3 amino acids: CSVTSGRANSGELFF. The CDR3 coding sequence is TGCAGCGTTACTAGCGGGAGGGCGAATTCCGGGGAGCTGTTTTTT.